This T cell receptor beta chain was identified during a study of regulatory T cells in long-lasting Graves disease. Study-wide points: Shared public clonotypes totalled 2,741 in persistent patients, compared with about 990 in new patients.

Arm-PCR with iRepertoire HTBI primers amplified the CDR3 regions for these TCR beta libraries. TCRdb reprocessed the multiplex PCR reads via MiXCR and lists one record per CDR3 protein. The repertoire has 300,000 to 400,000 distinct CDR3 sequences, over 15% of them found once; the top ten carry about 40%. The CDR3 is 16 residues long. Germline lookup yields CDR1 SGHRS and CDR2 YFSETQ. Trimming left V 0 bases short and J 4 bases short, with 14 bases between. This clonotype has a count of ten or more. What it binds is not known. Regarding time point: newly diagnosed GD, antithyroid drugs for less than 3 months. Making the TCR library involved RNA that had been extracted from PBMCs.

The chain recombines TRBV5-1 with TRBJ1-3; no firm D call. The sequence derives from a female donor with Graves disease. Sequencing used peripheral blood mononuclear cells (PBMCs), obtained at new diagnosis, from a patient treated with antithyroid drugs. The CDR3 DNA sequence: TGCGCCAGCAGCTTGGATGTTGAGTTGGCGGGAAACACCATATATTTT. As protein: CASSLDVELAGNTIYF.